This TCR beta chain is drawn from a study of blood T cell repertoires in COVID-19. Study-wide context: COVID-19 samples from acute and convalescent phases originated in the United States, Italy and Spain. Sources were T cells, B-cell-depleted T cells, or PBMCs; the material itself was cDNA or gDNA.

Per the original data handling: For nucleated cells, counts were estimated from reference gene primer amplification. Only in-frame clones appear in the TCRdb table, and some are missing; sequencing was by immunoSEQ multiplex PCR. V and J calls plus clone size are reproduced from that table; the DNA served to infer D and trimming. In the table there are 150,000 to 250,000 clones, 82% of which are singletons. Sequenced input: peripheral blood. This TCR came from a human donor with acute or convalescent COVID-19. The donor label of this sample is uncertain.

The CDR3: CASSPTHSGGPDGYTF. CDR3 nucleotides: TGTGCCAGCAGCCCAACACATTCAGGGGGTCCGGATGGCTACACCTTC. This chain connects TRBV3-1 (or the pseudogene TRBV3-2) to TRBJ1-2; TRBD1 matches at 7 bases. J gave up 6 bases and V 4 bases, and 14 bases lay outside the gene matches. Germline loops: CDR1 LGHDT, CDR2 YNNKEL (reference sequence). The CDR3 extends over 16 amino acids.